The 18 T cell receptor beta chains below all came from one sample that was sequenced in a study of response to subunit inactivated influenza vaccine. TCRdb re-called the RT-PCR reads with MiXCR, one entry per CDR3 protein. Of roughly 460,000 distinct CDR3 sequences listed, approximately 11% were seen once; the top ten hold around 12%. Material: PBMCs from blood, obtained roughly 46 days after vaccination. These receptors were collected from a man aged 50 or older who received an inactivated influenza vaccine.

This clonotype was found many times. The CDR3 sequence is CSARSQLTSGSPNEQFF. CDR3 DNA: TGCAGTGCTAGATCGCAATTGACTAGCGGGAGCCCCAATGAGCAGTTCTTC. The rearrangement links TRBV20-1 to TRBJ2-1, with 12 bases matching TRBD2. Germline V gene lookup returns CDR1 DFQATT and CDR2 SNEGSKA (reference sequence). The CDR3 is 17 amino acids. Trimming removed 2 bases from V and 6 bases from J; junction bases left unmatched: 11.

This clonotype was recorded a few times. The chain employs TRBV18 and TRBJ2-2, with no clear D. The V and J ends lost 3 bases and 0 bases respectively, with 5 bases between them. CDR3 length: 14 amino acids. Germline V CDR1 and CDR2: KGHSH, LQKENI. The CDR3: CASSPWTNTGELFF. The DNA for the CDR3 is TGTGCCAGCTCACCTTGGACGAACACCGGGGAGCTGTTTTTT.

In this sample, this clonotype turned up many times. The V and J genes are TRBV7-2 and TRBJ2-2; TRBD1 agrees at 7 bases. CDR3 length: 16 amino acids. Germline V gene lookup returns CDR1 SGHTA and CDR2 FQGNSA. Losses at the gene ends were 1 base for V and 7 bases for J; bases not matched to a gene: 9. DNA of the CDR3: TGTGCCAGCAGCTTAGGGCTGACAGGGATGCTCGGGGAGCTGTTTTTT. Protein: CASSLGLTGMLGELFF.

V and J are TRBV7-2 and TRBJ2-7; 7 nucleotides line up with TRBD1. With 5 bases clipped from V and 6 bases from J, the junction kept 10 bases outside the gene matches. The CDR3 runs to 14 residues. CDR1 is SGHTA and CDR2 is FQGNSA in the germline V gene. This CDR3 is CASSPQGVPSEQYF. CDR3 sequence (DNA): TGTGCCAGCAGCCCCCAGGGGGTCCCTTCCGAGCAGTACTTC.

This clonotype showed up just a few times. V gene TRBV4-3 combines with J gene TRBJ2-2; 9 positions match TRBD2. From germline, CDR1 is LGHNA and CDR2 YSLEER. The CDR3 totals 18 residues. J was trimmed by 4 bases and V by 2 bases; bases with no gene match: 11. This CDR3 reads CASSQTYSGGRFTGELFF. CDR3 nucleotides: TGCGCCAGCAGCCAAACCTATAGCGGGGGTCGTTTCACCGGGGAGCTGTTTTTT.

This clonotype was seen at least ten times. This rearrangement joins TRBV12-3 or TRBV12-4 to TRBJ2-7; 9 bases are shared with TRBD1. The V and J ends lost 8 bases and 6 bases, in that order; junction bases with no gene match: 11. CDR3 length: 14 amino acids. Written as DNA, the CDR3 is TGTGCCAGCCAACGTAGACAGGGGGTAGGCGAGCAGTACTTC. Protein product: CASQRRQGVGEQYF.

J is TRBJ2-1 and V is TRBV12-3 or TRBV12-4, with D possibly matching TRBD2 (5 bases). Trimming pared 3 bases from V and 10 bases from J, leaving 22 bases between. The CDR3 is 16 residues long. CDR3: CASSFPPTGLLGEQFF. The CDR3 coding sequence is TGTGCCAGCAGTTTTCCCCCGACCGGACTCTTAGGGGAGCAGTTCTTC.

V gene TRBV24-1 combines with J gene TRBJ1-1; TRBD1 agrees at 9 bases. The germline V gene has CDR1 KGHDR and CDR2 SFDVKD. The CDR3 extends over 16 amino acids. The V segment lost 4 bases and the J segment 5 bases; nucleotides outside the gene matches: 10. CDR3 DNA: TGTGCCACCAGTGACCGGGACAGGGAAGGGGCGACTGAAGCTTTCTTT. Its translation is CATSDRDREGATEAFF.

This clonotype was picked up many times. The DNA of the CDR3 is TGTGCCAGCAGTGCACAGAGCAATCAGCCCCAGCATTTT. Encoded protein: CASSAQSNQPQHF. The chain links TRBV6-1 to TRBJ1-5; D uncertain. Germline V gene sequence: CDR1 MNHNS, CDR2 SASEGT. Trimming took off 4 bases at V and 1 base at J, with 5 bases between the two ends. CDR3 length equals 13 residues.

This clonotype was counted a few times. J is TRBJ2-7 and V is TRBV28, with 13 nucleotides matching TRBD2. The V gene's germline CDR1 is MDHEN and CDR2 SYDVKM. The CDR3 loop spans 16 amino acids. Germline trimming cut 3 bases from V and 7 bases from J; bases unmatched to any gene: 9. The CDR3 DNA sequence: TGTGCCAGCAGTTTCCCTGGGACTAGCGGGGTAGGAGAGCAGTACTTC. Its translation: CASSFPGTSGVGEQYF. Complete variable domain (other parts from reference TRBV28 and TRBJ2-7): DVKVTQSSRYLVKRTGEKVFLECVQDMDHENMFWYRQDPGLGLRLIYFSYDVKMKEKGDIPEGYSVSREKKERFSLILESASTNQTSMYLCASSFPGTSGVGEQYFGPGTRLTVT.

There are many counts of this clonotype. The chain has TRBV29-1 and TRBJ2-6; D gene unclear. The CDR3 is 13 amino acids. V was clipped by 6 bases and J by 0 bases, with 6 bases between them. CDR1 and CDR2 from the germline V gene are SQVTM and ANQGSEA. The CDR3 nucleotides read TGCAGCGTCGGGTACTCTGGGGCCAACGTCCTGACTTTC. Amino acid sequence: CSVGYSGANVLTF.

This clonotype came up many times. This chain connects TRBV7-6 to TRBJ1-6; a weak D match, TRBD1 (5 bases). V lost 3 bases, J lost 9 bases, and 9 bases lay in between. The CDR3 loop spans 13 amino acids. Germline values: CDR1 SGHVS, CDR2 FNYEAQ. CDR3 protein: CASSLTESSPLHF. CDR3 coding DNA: TGTGCCAGCAGCTTGACAGAAAGTTCACCCCTCCACTTT.

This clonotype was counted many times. The CDR3 DNA is TGCAGTGCTAGAGAGTTTACCGGATCACCCCTCCACTTT. Its protein is CSAREFTGSPLHF. The V and J genes are TRBV20-1 and TRBJ1-6; D gene uncertain. V shed 0 bases and J shed 10 bases, with 10 bases lying between them. The CDR3 has 13 residues. Germline V gene lookup returns CDR1 DFQATT and CDR2 SNEGSKA (reference sequence).

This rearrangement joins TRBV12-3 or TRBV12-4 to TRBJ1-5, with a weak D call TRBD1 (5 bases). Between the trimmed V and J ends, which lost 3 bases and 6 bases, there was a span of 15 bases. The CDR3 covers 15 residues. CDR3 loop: CASSLSWGGSQPQHF. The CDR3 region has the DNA TGTGCCAGCAGTTTGTCGTGGGGGGGAAGTCAGCCCCAGCATTTT.

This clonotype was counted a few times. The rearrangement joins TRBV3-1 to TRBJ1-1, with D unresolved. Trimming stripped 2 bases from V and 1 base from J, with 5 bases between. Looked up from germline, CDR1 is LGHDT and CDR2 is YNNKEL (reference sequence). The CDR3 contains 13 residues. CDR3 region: CASSQYGNTEAFF. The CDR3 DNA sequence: TGTGCCAGCAGCCAATACGGGAACACTGAAGCTTTCTTT.

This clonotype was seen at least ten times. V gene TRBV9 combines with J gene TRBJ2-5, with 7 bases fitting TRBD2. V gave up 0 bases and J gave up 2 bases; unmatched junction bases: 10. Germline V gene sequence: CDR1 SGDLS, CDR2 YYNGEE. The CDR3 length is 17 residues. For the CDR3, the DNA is TGTGCCAGCAGCGTAGCTCACGGCGGGAGCGGGCAAGAGACCCAGTACTTC. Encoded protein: CASSVAHGGSGQETQYF.

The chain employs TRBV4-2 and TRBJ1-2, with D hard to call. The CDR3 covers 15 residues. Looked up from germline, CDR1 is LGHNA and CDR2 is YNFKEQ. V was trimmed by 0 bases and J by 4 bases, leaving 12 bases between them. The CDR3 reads CASSQEAATPYGYTF. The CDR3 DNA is TGTGCCAGCAGCCAAGAAGCCGCCACCCCCTATGGCTACACCTTC.

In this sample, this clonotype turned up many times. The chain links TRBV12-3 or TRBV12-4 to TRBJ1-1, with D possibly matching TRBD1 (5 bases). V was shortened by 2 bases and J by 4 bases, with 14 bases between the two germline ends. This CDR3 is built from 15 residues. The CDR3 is CASSLRAGMGTEAFF. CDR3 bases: TGTGCCAGCAGTTTACGGGCAGGGATGGGCACTGAAGCTTTCTTT.